The 32 T cell receptor beta chains reported below all come from one sample, sequenced in a study of lymphopenia after photon versus proton radiotherapy. Here immunoSEQ multiplex PCR was the method, and the copy in TCRdb shows in-frame clones only, minus some. The sample lists more than 30,000 clones, 80% to 90% occurring once. This specimen was peripheral blood, taken from a patient treated with proton-based radiotherapy. The source is a woman aged 65 to 85 with pancreatic cancer. Some clones in this sample may be carry-over from other donors' samples.

This chain connects TRBV30 to TRBJ2-7; either TRBD1 or TRBD2 may supply D (5 bases each). The CDR3 runs 14 residues. V was trimmed by 2 bases and J by 0 bases, leaving 11 bases between them. In germline, CDR1 is GTSNPN, CDR2 SVGIG (reference sequence). This CDR3 is CAWSPGTTSYEQYF. The CDR3 bases are TGTGCCTGGAGTCCCGGGACCACCTCCTACGAGCAGTACTTC. The full variable domain, completed using reference TRBV30 and TRBJ2-7, is SQTIHQWPATLVQPVGSPLSLECTVEGTSNPNLYWYRQAAGRGLQLLFYSVGIGQISSEVPQNLSASRPQDRQFILSSKKLLLSDSGFYLCAWSPGTTSYEQYFGPGTRLTVT.

The chain couples TRBV18 to TRBJ1-1; weak D call: TRBD1 (6 bases). The CDR3 covers 15 residues. Trimming took 5 bases from V and 3 from J, leaving 16 bases between them. CDR1 is KGHSH and CDR2 is LQKENI in the germline V gene. The CDR3: CASSNRQVWDTEAFF. The CDR3 DNA follows: TGTGCCAGCTCAAACAGACAGGTTTGGGACACTGAAGCTTTCTTT.

This chain uses TRBV6-6 with TRBJ2-7, with D perhaps matching TRBD2 (6 bases). Germline loops: CDR1 MNHNY, CDR2 SVGAGI (reference sequence). V gave up 7 bases and J gave up 4 bases, with 14 bases separating them. CDR3 length equals 13 residues. DNA for the CDR3: TGTGCCAGCACACCGGGACTGACTTACGAGCAGTACTTC. This translates into CASTPGLTYEQYF.

V is TRBV5-1 and J is TRBJ2-7, with a possible D match to TRBD1 (6 bases). Trimming removed 1 base at V and 7 bases at J, with 15 bases between. The CDR3 has 14 amino acids. The V gene's germline CDR1 is SGHRS and CDR2 YFSETQ. As DNA, the CDR3 is TGCGCCAGCAGCTTGCCCCGACAGGCAGGAGAGCAGTACTTC. It yields the protein CASSLPRQAGEQYF.

The chain recombines TRBV29-1 with TRBJ2-3, with D uncertain. This CDR3 has 16 residues. V lost 7 bases and J lost 1, with 21 bases in between. In germline, CDR1 is SQVTM, CDR2 ANQGSEA. This chain's CDR3 is CSARRSGSSGTDTQYF. CDR3 sequence (DNA): TGCAGCGCACGAAGATCGGGCAGTTCAGGCACAGATACGCAGTATTTT.

The chain is built from TRBV9 and TRBJ2-7; D is perhaps TRBD1 (5 bases). The V end lost 0 bases, the J end lost 6 bases, and 10 bases lay between the germline ends. Germline CDR1 is SGDLS and CDR2 is YYNGEE. This CDR3 region has 13 residues. The CDR3 reads CASSVVGQGEQYF. As DNA, the CDR3 is TGTGCCAGCAGCGTAGTTGGGCAGGGCGAGCAGTACTTC.

The rearrangement uses TRBV28 and TRBJ2-7; D gene unclear. Trimming removed 3 bases at V and 2 bases at J, with 11 bases between. CDR3 length: 14 residues. Germline lookup yields CDR1 MDHEN and CDR2 SYDVKM. CDR3 sequence (DNA): TGTGCCAGCAGTTTGGTGAGCACTCCCTACGAGCAGTACTTC. Protein product: CASSLVSTPYEQYF.

The V and J genes are TRBV19 and TRBJ1-6; 9 bases fit TRBD1. This CDR3 comprises 16 residues. V shed 4 bases and J 7 bases; nucleotides not matched to a gene: 8. Germline assignment: CDR1 LNHDA and CDR2 SQIVND (reference sequence). CDR3 in DNA: TGTGCCAGTAGTACCGGGACAGGGAAGGGAAATTCACCCCTCCACTTT. Translated: CASSTGTGKGNSPLHF.

The chain employs TRBV5-4 and TRBJ2-2; the D is unclear. The length of the CDR3 is 14 residues. Germline V gene lookup returns CDR1 SGHNT and CDR2 YYREEE (reference sequence). Trimming pared 2 bases from V and 3 bases from J, leaving 8 bases between. The CDR3 DNA is TGTGCCAGCAGCTTTAAGGGCTACACCGGGGAGCTGTTTTTT. Protein sequence: CASSFKGYTGELFF.

This clone was observed a few times. The gene calls are TRBV4-1 and TRBJ2-2; D gene unclear. Germline V CDR1 and CDR2: MGHRA, YSYEKL. V lost 0 bases, J lost 0 bases, and 2 bases lay in between. The CDR3 totals 14 residues. The DNA of the CDR3 is TGCGCCAGCAGCCAAGAACCGAACACCGGGGAGCTGTTTTTT. Amino acids: CASSQEPNTGELFF.

The chain couples TRBV9 to TRBJ2-5; TRBD2 is a possible D gene (6 bases). Germline V gene data show CDR1 as SGDLS and CDR2 as YYNGEE. V was shortened by 0 bases and J by 5 bases, with 14 bases between the two germline ends. The CDR3 has 15 residues. The CDR3 sequence: CASSVEEGLGETQYF. CDR3 DNA: TGTGCCAGCAGCGTAGAGGAGGGTTTGGGGGAGACCCAGTACTTC.

The rearrangement joins TRBV18 to TRBJ1-3; D remains unclear. V gave up 2 bases and J gave up 8 bases, with 7 bases separating them. Germline V gene lookup returns CDR1 KGHSH and CDR2 LQKENI. The CDR3 runs to 12 residues. CDR3 amino acids: CASSPERDTIYF. The CDR3 DNA reads TGTGCCAGCTCACCAGAACGAGACACCATATATTTT.

The chain employs TRBV28 and TRBJ2-7; D call uncertain. Trimming cost V 3 bases and J 1 base, with 13 bases left between them. CDR3 size: 15 residues. Germline CDR1 is MDHEN and CDR2 is SYDVKM. The CDR3 region has the DNA TGTGCCAGCAGTTTTCCGACACTTTCTTCCTACGAGCAGTACTTC. Its protein product is CASSFPTLSSYEQYF.

The rearrangement links TRBV11-2 to TRBJ1-6, with D uncertain. The CDR3 sequence is 14 residues long. The ends were cut back, 4 bases at V and 2 bases at J, with 6 bases in the middle. Looked up from germline, CDR1 is SGHAT and CDR2 is FQNNGV. CDR3 loop: CASSYGAYNSPLHF. CDR3 in DNA: TGTGCCAGCAGCTACGGGGCCTATAATTCACCCCTCCACTTT.

The chain carries TRBV11-2 and TRBJ2-1; TRBD2 aligns across 13 bases. This CDR3 region has 15 residues. V lost 3 bases and J lost 8; bases outside the gene matches: 4. Germline values: CDR1 SGHAT, CDR2 FQNNGV. CDR3 sequence: CASSFGLAGAYEQFF. As DNA, the CDR3 is TGTGCCAGCAGCTTCGGACTAGCGGGAGCCTATGAGCAGTTCTTC. Together with reference TRBV11-2 and TRBJ2-1, the CDR3 gives the full variable domain: EAGVAQSPRYKIIEKRQSVAFWCNPISGHATLYWYQQILGQGPKLLIQFQNNGVVDDSQLPKDRFSAERLKGVDSTLKIQPAKLEDSAVYLCASSFGLAGAYEQFFGPGTRLTVL.

This clone was counted between two and nine times. The chain recombines TRBV11-2 with TRBJ2-7, with 7 bases lining up with TRBD1. J was trimmed by 3 bases and V by 7 bases; bases with no gene match: 9. Looked up from germline, CDR1 is SGHAT and CDR2 is FQNNGV. The CDR3 extends over 14 amino acids. In DNA, the CDR3 is TGTGCCAGCAATCCGACAGGGAAGTACTACGAGCAGTACTTC. This sequence encodes CASNPTGKYYEQYF. The full variable domain, completed using reference TRBV11-2 and TRBJ2-7, is EAGVAQSPRYKIIEKRQSVAFWCNPISGHATLYWYQQILGQGPKLLIQFQNNGVVDDSQLPKDRFSAERLKGVDSTLKIQPAKLEDSAVYLCASNPTGKYYEQYFGPGTRLTVT.

The CDR3 DNA sequence: TGCGCCAGCAGCCACATTAGTAGGGGTTTTGGTTCCTACAATGAGCAGTTCTTC. It yields the protein CASSHISRGFGSYNEQFF. The chain couples TRBV4-1 to TRBJ2-1; perhaps TRBD1 as D (5 bases). Trimming left V 3 bases short and J 1 base short, with 19 bases between. CDR1 and CDR2 (germline): MGHRA, YSYEKL. The CDR3 covers 18 residues.

The rearrangement uses TRBV19 and TRBJ2-7; 13 bases agree with TRBD2. CDR3 size: 16 residues. Germline-derived CDR1 and CDR2 are LNHDA and SQIVND (reference sequence). V gave up 0 bases and J gave up 3 bases; unmatched junction bases: 2. The CDR3 region has the DNA TGTGCCAGTAGTATAGAAGGGACTAGCGGGAACTACGAGCAGTACTTC. This sequence encodes CASSIEGTSGNYEQYF.

The rearrangement joins TRBV29-1 to TRBJ2-6, with D perhaps matching TRBD1 (5 bases). This CDR3 region has 15 residues. Germline-derived CDR1 and CDR2 are SQVTM and ANQGSEA. The V and J ends lost 3 bases and 2 bases respectively, with 11 bases between them. The CDR3 bases are TGCAGCGTTGACGGCCAGGGCACTGGGGCCAACGTCCTGACTTTC. Its translation is CSVDGQGTGANVLTF. Full variable domain (outside the CDR3, taken from reference TRBV29-1 and TRBJ2-6): SAVISQKPSRDICQRGTSLTIQCQVDSQVTMMFWYRQQPGQSLTLIATANQGSEATYESGFVIDKFPISRPNLTFSTLTVSNMSPEDSSIYLCSVDGQGTGANVLTFGAGSRLTVL.

V and J are TRBV19 and TRBJ2-7, with 7 positions matching TRBD1. With 5 bases clipped from V and 3 bases from J, the junction kept 4 bases outside the gene matches. The germline V gene encodes CDR1 LNHDA and CDR2 SQIVND (reference sequence). The CDR3 is 13 residues long. CDR3 nucleotide sequence: TGTGCCAGTAGTTTGGCAGGGGGCTACGAGCAGTACTTC. This sequence encodes CASSLAGGYEQYF.

The chain joins TRBV9 to TRBJ1-5, with D maybe TRBD1 (6 bases). Germline V gene sequence: CDR1 SGDLS, CDR2 YYNGEE. Trimming removed 5 bases from V and 1 base from J, with 13 bases in between. The CDR3 is 15 residues long. Here the CDR3 DNA reads TGTGCCAGCAGTAGGGACACTTACAGCAATCAGCCCCAGCATTTT. Translation: CASSRDTYSNQPQHF.

Only a few counts were recorded for this clone. The rearrangement links TRBV7-9 to TRBJ1-4; D not certain. The CDR3 runs 18 residues. V was shortened by 2 bases and J by 8 bases, with 24 bases between the two germline ends. Germline CDR1 reads SEHNR; CDR2 reads FQNEAQ (reference sequence). Written as DNA, the CDR3 is TGTGCCAGCAGCTTATACTCCTCCCCACCATTAGCCGACGAAAAACTGTTTTTT. Amino acid sequence: CASSLYSSPPLADEKLFF.

CDR3 nucleotides: TGCGCCAGCAGCCAAGAGACAGGCCCTCGGAACGAGCAGTACTTC. Translation: CASSQETGPRNEQYF. The genes are TRBV4-3 and TRBJ2-7; D perhaps matches TRBD1 (6 bases). The germline V and J ends were trimmed by 0 bases and 5 bases, with 14 bases remaining between them. This CDR3 comprises 15 residues. The germline V gene has CDR1 LGHNA and CDR2 YSLEER.

A remark on this clone: Mismatch with germline at one junction end may stem from a read error. The rearrangement uses TRBV7-7 and TRBJ2-5; possible D gene TRBD1, 6 bases. The end of the DNA is better explained by TRBJ2-7, so the J call may be wrong. CDR3 length equals 15 residues. Germline CDR1 SSHAT, CDR2 FNYEAQ (reference sequence). The CDR3 loop reads CASSGPGTRPDEQYF. CDR3 in DNA: TGTGCTAGCAGCGGACCCGGGACACGGCCTGACGAGCAGTACTTC.

This clone was observed a single time. The rearrangement joins TRBV25-1 to TRBJ2-2; the D is unclear. This CDR3 contains 14 residues. Deletions cut 4 bases from V and 6 bases from J, with 12 bases between. The germline V gene has CDR1 MGHDK and CDR2 SYGVNS. CDR3 protein: CASSAPRYPGELFF. The DNA of the CDR3 is TGTGCCAGCAGTGCCCCCCGGTACCCCGGGGAGCTGTTTTTT. Based on the CDR3 plus reference TRBV25-1 and TRBJ2-2, the full variable domain is EADIYQTPRYLVIGTGKKITLECSQTMGHDKMYWYQQDPGMELHLIHYSYGVNSTEKGDLSSESTVSRIRTEHFPLTLESARPSHTSQYLCASSAPRYPGELFFGEGSRLTVL.

The chain recombines TRBV28 with TRBJ2-1; TRBD2 agrees at 10 bases. V shed 7 bases and J 8 bases; nucleotides not matched to a gene: 17. The CDR3 is made up of 17 amino acids. CDR1 and CDR2 (germline): MDHEN, SYDVKM. The CDR3 here is CASMGPQGSGRAYEQFF. In DNA form, the CDR3 reads TGTGCCAGCATGGGGCCCCAGGGAAGCGGGAGGGCTTATGAGCAGTTCTTC. Full variable domain (outside the CDR3, taken from reference TRBV28 and TRBJ2-1): DVKVTQSSRYLVKRTGEKVFLECVQDMDHENMFWYRQDPGLGLRLIYFSYDVKMKEKGDIPEGYSVSREKKERFSLILESASTNQTSMYLCASMGPQGSGRAYEQFFGPGTRLTVL.

The chain is built from TRBV6-1 and TRBJ2-3; no clear D gene. The CDR3 sequence is 13 residues long. Trimming stripped 4 bases from V and 1 base from J, with 6 bases between. Per germline, CDR1 MNHNS and CDR2 SASEGT. CDR3: CASSGQGTDTQYF. In nucleotides, the CDR3 is TGTGCCAGCAGTGGACAAGGCACAGATACGCAGTATTTT.

The CDR3 loop is CASSLFGQGSLNTEAFF. CDR3 in DNA: TGTGCCAGCAGCTTATTCGGACAGGGGTCCCTGAACACTGAAGCTTTCTTT. The J gene is TRBJ1-1, the V gene TRBV11-1; 9 nucleotides match TRBD1. The CDR3 is 17 residues long. V lost 2 bases and J lost 0; bases outside the gene matches: 7. Germline CDR1 is SGHAT and CDR2 is FQDESV (reference sequence).

The genes are TRBV10-3 and TRBJ1-3, with 7 bases lining up with TRBD1. J lost 2 bases, V lost 6 bases, and 4 bases had no gene match. Germline V gene lookup returns CDR1 ENHRY and CDR2 SYGVKD. The CDR3 has 14 amino acids. As DNA, the CDR3 is TGTGCCATCAGAAACGACAGGGCTGGAAACACCATATATTTT. The encoded protein is CAIRNDRAGNTIYF.

This rearrangement joins TRBV6-1 to TRBJ1-3; 7 nucleotides line up with TRBD1. Looked up from germline, CDR1 is MNHNS and CDR2 is SASEGT. This CDR3 is built from 16 residues. V lost 3 bases, J lost 1 base, and 6 bases stayed unmatched. In DNA, the CDR3 is TGTGCCAGCAGTGAGGGGGCAGGGGGGTCTGGAAACACCATATATTTT. Translating it yields CASSEGAGGSGNTIYF.

The chain is built from TRBV29-1 and TRBJ2-5, with D uncertain. CDR1 is SQVTM, CDR2 ANQGSEA, per germline. With 7 bases removed from V and 2 bases from J, the gap between germline ends came to 11 bases. The CDR3 extends over 12 amino acids. CDR3 protein: CSARVGQETQYF. The DNA for the CDR3 is TGCAGCGCCCGTGTAGGACAAGAGACCCAGTACTTC.

As regards this clone: The sample contains more than one DNA sequence encoding this CDR3. The V and J genes are TRBV19 and TRBJ2-5; D is uncertain. Trimming shortened V by 3 bases and J by 2 bases, and 4 bases separated the two germline ends. Germline CDR1 and CDR2: LNHDA and SQIVND (reference sequence). The CDR3 sequence is 12 residues long. The CDR3 DNA reads as TGTGCCAGTAGTATTGGTCAAGAGACCCAGTACTTC. Amino acid sequence: CASSIGQETQYF.